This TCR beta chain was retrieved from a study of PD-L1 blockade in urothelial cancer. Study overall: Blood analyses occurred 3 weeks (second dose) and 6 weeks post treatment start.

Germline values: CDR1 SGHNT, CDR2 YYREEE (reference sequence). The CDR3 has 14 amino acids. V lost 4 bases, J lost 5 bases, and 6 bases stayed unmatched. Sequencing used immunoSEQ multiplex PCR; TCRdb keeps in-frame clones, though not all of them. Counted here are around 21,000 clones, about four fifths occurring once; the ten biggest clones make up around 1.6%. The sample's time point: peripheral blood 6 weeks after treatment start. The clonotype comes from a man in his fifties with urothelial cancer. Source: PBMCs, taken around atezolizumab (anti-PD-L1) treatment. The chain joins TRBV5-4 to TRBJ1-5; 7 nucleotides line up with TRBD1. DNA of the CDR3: TGTGCCAGCAGCCGACAGGGACCGGATCAGCCCCAGCATTTT. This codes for CASSRQGPDQPQHF. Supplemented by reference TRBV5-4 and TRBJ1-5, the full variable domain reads ETGVTQSPTHLIKTRGQQVTLRCSSQSGHNTVSWYQQALGQGPQFIFQYYREEENGRGNFPPRFSGLQFPNYSSELNVNALELDDSALYLCASSRQGPDQPQHFGDGTRLSIL.